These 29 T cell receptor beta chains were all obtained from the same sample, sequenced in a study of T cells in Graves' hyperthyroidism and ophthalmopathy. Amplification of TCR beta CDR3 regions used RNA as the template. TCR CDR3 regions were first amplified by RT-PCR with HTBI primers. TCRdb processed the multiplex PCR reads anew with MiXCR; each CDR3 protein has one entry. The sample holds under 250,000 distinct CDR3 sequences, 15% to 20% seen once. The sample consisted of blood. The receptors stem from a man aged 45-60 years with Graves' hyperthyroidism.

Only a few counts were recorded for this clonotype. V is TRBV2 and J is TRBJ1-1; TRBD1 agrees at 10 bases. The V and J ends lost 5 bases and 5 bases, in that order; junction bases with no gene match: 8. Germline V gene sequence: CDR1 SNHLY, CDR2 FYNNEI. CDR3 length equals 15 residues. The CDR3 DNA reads TGTGCCAGCAGTATCTCCGGGACAGGGGTGACTGAAGCTTTCTTT. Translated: CASSISGTGVTEAFF.

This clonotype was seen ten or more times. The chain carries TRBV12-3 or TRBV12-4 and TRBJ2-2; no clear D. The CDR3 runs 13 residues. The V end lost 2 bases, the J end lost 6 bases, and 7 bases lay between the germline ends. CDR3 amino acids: CASSLRWAGELFF. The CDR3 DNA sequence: TGTGCCAGCAGTTTAAGGTGGGCCGGGGAGCTGTTTTTT.

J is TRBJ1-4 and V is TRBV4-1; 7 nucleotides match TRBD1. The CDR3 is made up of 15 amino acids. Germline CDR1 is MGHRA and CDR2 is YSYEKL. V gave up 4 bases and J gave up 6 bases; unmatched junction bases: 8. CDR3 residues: CASSPREGADEKLFF. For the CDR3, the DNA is TGCGCCAGCAGCCCTAGGGAGGGGGCAGATGAAAAACTGTTTTTT.

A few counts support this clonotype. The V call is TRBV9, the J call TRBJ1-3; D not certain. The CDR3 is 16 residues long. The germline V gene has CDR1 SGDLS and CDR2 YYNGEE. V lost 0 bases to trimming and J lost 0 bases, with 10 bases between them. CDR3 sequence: CASSVAGKSSGNTIYF. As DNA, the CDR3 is TGTGCCAGCAGCGTAGCTGGTAAGAGCTCTGGAAACACCATATATTTT.

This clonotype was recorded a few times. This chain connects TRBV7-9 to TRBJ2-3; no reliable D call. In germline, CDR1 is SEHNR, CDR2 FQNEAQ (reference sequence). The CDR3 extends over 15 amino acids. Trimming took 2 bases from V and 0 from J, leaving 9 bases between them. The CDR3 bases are TGTGCCAGCAGCTTAATGGCTACTAGCACAGATACGCAGTATTTT. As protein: CASSLMATSTDTQYF.

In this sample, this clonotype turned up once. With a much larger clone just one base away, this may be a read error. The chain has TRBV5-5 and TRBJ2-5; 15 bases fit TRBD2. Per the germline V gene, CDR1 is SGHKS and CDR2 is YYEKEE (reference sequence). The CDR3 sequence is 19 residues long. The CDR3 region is CASSLAGTSGRRYQEAQYF. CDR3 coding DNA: TGTGCCAGCAGCCTAGCCGGGACTAGCGGGAGGCGGTACCAAGAGGCCCAGTACTTC.

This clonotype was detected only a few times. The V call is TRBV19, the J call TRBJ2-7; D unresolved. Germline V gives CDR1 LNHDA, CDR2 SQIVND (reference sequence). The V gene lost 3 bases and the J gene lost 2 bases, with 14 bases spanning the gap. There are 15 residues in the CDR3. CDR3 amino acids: CASSIRGYRAYEQYF. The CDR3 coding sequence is TGTGCCAGTAGTATTCGTGGGTACAGAGCCTACGAGCAGTACTTC. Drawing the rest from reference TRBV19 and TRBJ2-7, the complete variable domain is DGGITQSPKYLFRKEGQNVTLSCEQNLNHDAMYWYRQDPGQGLRLIYYSQIVNDFQKGDIAEGYSVSREKKESFPLTVTSAQKNPTAFYLCASSIRGYRAYEQYFGPGTRLTVT.

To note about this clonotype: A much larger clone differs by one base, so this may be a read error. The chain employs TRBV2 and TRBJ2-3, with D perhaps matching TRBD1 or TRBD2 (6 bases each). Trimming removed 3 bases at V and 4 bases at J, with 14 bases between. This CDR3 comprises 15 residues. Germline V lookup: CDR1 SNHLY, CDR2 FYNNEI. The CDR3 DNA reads TGTGCCAGCAGTGATTGGATAGGGGGGCCAGATACGCAGTATTTT. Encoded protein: CASSDWIGGPDTQYF.

CDR3 region: CASSLVGENTQYF. The CDR3 nucleotides are TGTGCCAGCAGCTTAGTCGGGGAGAATACGCAGTATTTT. This chain connects TRBV7-2 to TRBJ2-3; a possible D gene is TRBD2 (5 bases). Germline V gives CDR1 SGHTA, CDR2 FQGNSA. The ends were cut back, 1 base at V and 7 bases at J, with 9 bases in the middle. The CDR3 loop spans 13 amino acids.

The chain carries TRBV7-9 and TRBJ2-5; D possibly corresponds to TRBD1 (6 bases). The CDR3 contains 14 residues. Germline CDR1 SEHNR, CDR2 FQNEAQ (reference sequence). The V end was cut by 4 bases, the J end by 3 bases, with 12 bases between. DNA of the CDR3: TGTGCCAGCAGCTCCGACAGGAGCAAAGAGACCCAGTACTTC. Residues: CASSSDRSKETQYF. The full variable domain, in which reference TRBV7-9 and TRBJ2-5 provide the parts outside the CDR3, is DTGVSQNPRHKITKRGQNVTFRCDPISEHNRLYWYRQTLGQGPEFLTYFQNEAQLEKSRLLSDRFSAERPKGSFSTLEIQRTEQGDSAMYLCASSSDRSKETQYFGPGTRLLVL.

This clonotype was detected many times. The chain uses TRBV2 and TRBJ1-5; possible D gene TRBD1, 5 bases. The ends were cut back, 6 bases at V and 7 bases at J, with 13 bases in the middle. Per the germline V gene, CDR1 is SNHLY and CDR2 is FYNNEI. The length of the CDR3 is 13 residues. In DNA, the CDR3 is TGTGCCAGCAGCCCAGGGTTACACCAGCCCCAGCATTTT. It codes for CASSPGLHQPQHF.

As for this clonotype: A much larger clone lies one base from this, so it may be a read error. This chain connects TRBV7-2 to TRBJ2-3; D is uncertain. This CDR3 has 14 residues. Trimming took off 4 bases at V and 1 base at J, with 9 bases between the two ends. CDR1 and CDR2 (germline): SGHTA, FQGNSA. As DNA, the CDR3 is TGTGCCAGCAGCTCAGTCTGGGGCACAGATACGCAGTATTTT. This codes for CASSSVWGTDTQYF. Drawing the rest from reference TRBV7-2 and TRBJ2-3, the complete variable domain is GAGVSQSPSNKVTEKGKDVELRCDPISGHTALYWYRQSLGQGLEFLIYFQGNSAPDKSGLPSDRFSAERTGGSVSTLTIQRTQQEDSAVYLCASSSVWGTDTQYFGPGTRLTVL.

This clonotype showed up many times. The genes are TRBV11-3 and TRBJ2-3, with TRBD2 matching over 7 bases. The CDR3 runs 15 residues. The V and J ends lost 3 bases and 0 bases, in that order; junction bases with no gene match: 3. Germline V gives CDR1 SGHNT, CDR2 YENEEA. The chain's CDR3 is CASSFHGGSTDTQYF. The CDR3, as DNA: TGTGCCAGCAGCTTCCACGGGGGGAGCACAGATACGCAGTATTTT.

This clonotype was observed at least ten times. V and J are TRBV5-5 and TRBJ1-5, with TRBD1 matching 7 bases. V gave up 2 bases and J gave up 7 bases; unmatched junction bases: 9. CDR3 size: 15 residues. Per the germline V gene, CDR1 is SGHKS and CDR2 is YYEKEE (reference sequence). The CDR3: CASSLLAGGGQPQHF. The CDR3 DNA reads TGTGCCAGCAGCTTACTCGCAGGGGGAGGGCAGCCCCAGCATTTT.

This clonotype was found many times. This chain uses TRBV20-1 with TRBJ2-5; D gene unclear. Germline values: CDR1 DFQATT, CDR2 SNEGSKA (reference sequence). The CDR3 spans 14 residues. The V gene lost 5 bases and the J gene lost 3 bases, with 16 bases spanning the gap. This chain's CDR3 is CSAFPRLGKETQYF. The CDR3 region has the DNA TGCAGTGCTTTCCCCAGACTCGGTAAAGAGACCCAGTACTTC.

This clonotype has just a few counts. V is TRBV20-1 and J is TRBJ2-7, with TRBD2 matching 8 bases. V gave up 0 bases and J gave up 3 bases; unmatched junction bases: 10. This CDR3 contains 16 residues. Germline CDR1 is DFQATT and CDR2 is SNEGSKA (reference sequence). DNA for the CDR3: TGCAGTGCTAGAGATCTGGATAGCGGGAATGTCTACGAGCAGTACTTC. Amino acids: CSARDLDSGNVYEQYF.

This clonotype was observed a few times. The chain's CDR3 is CASSLVGGLAKNIQYF. The CDR3 nucleotides are TGTGCCAGCAGTTTGGTCGGGGGATTAGCCAAAAACATTCAGTACTTC. The gene calls are TRBV28 and TRBJ2-4; D possibly corresponds to TRBD2 (6 bases). This CDR3 contains 16 residues. V lost 3 bases to trimming and J lost 0 bases, with 12 bases between them. Germline V gene lookup returns CDR1 MDHEN and CDR2 SYDVKM.

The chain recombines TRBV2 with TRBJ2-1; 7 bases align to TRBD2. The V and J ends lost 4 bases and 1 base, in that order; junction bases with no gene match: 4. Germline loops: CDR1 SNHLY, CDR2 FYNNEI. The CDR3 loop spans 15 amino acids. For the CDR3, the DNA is TGTGCCAGCAGTGCCAGGGAGGGTTCCTACAATGAGCAGTTCTTC. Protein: CASSAREGSYNEQFF.

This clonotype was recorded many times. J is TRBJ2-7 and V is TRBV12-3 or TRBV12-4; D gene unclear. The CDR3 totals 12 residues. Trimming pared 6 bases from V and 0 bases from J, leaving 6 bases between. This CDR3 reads CASSRDSYEQYF. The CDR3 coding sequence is TGTGCCAGCAGCCGAGACTCCTACGAGCAGTACTTC.

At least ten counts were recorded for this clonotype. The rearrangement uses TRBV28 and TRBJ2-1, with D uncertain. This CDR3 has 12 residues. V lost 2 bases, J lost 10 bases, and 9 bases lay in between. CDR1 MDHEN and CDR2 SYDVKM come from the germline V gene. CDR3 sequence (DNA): TGTGCCAGCAGTTTAAAGATACGCGAGCAGTTCTTC. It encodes CASSLKIREQFF.

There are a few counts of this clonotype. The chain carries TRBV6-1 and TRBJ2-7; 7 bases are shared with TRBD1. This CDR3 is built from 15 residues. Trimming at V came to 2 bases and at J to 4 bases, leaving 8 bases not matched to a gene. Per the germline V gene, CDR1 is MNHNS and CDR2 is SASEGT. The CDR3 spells CASSEQDRMGYEQYF. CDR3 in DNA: TGTGCCAGCAGTGAACAGGACAGGATGGGTTACGAGCAGTACTTC.

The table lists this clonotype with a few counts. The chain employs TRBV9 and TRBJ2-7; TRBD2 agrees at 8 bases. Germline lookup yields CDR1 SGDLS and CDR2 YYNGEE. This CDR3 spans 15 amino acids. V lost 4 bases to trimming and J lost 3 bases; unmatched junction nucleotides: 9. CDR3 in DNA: TGTGCCAGCAGCCCAGGGGCCGGGACTAGCTACGAGCAGTACTTC. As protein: CASSPGAGTSYEQYF.

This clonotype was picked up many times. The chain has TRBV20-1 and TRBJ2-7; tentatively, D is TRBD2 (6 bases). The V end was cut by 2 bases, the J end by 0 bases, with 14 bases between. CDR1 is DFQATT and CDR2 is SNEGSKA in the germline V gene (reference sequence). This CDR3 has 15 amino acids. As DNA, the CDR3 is TGCAGTGCTAGACCTCGGCGGGAACTCTCCTACGAGCAGTACTTC. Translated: CSARPRRELSYEQYF.

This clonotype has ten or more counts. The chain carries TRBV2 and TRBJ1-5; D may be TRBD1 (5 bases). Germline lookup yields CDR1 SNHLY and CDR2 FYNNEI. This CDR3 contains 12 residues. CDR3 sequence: CACGGEAQPQHF. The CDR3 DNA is TGTGCTTGCGGGGGGGAAGCTCAGCCCCAGCATTTT.

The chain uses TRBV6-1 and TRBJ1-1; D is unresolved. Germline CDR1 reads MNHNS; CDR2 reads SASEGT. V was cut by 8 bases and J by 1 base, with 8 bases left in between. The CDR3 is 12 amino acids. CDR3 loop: CASLWENTEAFF. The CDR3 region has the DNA TGTGCCAGCCTATGGGAGAACACTGAAGCTTTCTTT.

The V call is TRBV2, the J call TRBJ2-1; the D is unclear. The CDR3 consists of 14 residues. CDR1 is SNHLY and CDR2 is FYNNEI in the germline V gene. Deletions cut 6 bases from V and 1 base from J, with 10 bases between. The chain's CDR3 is CASSRMSSYNEQFF. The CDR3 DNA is TGTGCCAGCAGCCGAATGAGTTCCTACAATGAGCAGTTCTTC. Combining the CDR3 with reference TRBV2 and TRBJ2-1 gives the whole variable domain EPEVTQTPSHQVTQMGQEVILRCVPISNHLYFYWYRQILGQKVEFLVSFYNNEISEKSEIFDDQFSVERPDGSNFTLKIRSTKLEDSAMYFCASSRMSSYNEQFFGPGTRLTVL.

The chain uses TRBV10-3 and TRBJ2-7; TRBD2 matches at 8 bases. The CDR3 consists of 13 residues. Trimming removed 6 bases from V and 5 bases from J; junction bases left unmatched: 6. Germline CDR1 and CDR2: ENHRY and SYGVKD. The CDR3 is CAISGRGENEQYF. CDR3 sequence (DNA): TGTGCCATCAGCGGGAGGGGTGAGAACGAGCAGTACTTC.

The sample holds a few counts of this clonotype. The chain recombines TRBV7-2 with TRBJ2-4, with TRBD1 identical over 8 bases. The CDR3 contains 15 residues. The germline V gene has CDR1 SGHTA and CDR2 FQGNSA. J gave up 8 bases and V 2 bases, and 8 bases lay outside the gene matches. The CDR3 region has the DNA TGTGCCAGCAGCTTACCCCCAGGGGGCGAGTACATTCAGTACTTC. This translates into CASSLPPGGEYIQYF.

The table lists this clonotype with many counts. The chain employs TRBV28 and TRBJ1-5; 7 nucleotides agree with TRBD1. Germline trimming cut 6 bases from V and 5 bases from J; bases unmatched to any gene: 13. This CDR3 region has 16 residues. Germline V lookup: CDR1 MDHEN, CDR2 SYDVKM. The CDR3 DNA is TGTGCCAGCAGCCCGGAGAAGGGACAGAGTTATCAGCCCCAGCATTTT. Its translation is CASSPEKGQSYQPQHF.